This T cell receptor (beta chain) was sequenced in a study of Tregs in tolerant kidney transplant recipients. The study's findings and limits: The most relevant donor-specific Treg TCRbeta repertoire apparently came from expansion with activated donor B cells. No direct test of biological reproducibility was done here. Findings come from small patient numbers and require larger validation.

A note on this clone: The antigen is not known.

The CDR3 contains 14 residues. Looked up from germline, CDR1 is LNHDA and CDR2 is SQIVND (reference sequence). Unmatched junction bases numbered 6, after V lost 8 bases and J lost 4 bases. Unstimulated regulatory T cells (CD4+CD25+CD127-), CD4+CD25- non-regulatory cells, CD4 and CD8 cells were FACS-sorted from thawed PBMCs. TCRdb's table, derived via immunoSEQ multiplex PCR, lists solely in-frame clones and lacks some. The sample includes some 88,000 clones, about 92% of them seen just once. The sample was CD8+ T cells from blood. V usage is TRBV19 and J usage is TRBJ2-2, with TRBD1 matching over 8 bases. This receptor was identified in a human donor in good health. The CDR3 DNA is TGTGCCAGTGAACAGGGGGTTAGCACCGGGGAGCTGTTTTTT. Amino acid sequence: CASEQGVSTGELFF. Variable domain in full (rest from reference TRBV19 and TRBJ2-2): DGGITQSPKYLFRKEGQNVTLSCEQNLNHDAMYWYRQDPGQGLRLIYYSQIVNDFQKGDIAEGYSVSREKKESFPLTVTSAQKNPTAFYLCASEQGVSTGELFFGEGSRLTVL.